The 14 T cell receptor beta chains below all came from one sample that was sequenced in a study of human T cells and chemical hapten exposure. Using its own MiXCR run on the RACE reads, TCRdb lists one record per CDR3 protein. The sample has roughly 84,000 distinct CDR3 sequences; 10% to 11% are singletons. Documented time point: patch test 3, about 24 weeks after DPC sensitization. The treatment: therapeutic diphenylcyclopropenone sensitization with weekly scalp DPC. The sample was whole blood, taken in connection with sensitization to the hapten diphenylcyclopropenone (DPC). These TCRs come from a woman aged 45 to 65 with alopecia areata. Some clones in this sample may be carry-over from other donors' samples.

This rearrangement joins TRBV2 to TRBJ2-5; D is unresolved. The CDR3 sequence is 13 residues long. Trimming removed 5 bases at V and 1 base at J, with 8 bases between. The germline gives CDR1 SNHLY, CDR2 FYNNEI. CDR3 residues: CASSQGSQETQYF. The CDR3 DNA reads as TGTGCCAGCAGTCAAGGTAGCCAAGAGACCCAGTACTTC. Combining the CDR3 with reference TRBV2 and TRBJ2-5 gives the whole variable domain EPEVTQTPSHQVTQMGQEVILRCVPISNHLYFYWYRQILGQKVEFLVSFYNNEISEKSEIFDDQFSVERPDGSNFTLKIRSTKLEDSAMYFCASSQGSQETQYFGPGTRLLVL.

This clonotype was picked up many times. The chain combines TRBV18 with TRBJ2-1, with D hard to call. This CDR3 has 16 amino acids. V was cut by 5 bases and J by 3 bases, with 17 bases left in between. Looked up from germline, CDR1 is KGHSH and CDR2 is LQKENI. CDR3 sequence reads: CASSSSVLNLYNEQFF. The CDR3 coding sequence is TGTGCCAGCTCATCATCTGTCCTAAACCTCTACAATGAGCAGTTCTTC.

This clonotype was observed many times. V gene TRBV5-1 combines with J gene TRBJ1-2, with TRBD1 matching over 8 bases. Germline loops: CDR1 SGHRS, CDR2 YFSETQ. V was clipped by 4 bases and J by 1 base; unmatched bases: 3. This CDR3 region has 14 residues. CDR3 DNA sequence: TGCGCCAGCAGCCCAACAGGGGGTAACTATGGCTACACCTTC. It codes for CASSPTGGNYGYTF.

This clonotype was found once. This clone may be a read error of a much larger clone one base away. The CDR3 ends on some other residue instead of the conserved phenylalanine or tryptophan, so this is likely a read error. CDR3 protein: CASSLFGGHNEQFS. CDR3 in DNA: TGCGCCAGCAGCCTCTTCGGGGGCCACAATGAGCAGTTCTCC. The V gene is TRBV5-1, the J gene TRBJ2-1, with D perhaps assigned TRBD1 or TRBD2 (6 bases each). CDR1 and CDR2 (germline): SGHRS, YFSETQ. The CDR3 contains 14 residues. V lost 4 bases to trimming and J lost 5 bases, with 13 bases between them.

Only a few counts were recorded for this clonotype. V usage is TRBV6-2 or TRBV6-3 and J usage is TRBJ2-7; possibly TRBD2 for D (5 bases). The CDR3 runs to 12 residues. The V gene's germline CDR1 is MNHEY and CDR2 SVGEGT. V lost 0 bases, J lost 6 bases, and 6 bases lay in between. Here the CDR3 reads CASSYSLGEQYF. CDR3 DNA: TGTGCCAGCAGTTACTCACTAGGCGAGCAGTACTTC.

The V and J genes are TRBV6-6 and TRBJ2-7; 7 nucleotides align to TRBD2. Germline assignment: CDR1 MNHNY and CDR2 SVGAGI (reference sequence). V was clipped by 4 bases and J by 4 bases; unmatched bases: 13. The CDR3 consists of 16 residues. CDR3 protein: CASSWGGSSSGYEQYF. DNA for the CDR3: TGTGCCAGCAGTTGGGGGGGGAGCAGTAGCGGGTACGAGCAGTACTTC.

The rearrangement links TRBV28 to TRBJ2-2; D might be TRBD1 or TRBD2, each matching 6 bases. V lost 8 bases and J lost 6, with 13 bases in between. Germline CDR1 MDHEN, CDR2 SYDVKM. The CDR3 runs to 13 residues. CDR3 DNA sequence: TGTGCCAGCTCGGGGGCATTGGCCGGGGAGCTGTTTTTT. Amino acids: CASSGALAGELFF.

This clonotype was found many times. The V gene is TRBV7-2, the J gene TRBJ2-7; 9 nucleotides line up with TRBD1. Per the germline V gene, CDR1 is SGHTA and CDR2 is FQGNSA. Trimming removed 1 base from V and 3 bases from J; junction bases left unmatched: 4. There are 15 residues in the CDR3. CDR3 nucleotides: TGTGCCAGCAGCTTAGACCCGGGACAGGGCTACGAGCAGTACTTC. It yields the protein CASSLDPGQGYEQYF.

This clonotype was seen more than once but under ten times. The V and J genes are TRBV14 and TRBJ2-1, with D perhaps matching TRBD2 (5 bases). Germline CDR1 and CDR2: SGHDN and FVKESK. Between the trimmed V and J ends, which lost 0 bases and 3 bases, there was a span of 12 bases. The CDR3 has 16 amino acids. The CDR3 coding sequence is TGTGCCAGCAGCCAAGAGATCGGGGTCTACTACAATGAGCAGTTCTTC. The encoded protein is CASSQEIGVYYNEQFF.

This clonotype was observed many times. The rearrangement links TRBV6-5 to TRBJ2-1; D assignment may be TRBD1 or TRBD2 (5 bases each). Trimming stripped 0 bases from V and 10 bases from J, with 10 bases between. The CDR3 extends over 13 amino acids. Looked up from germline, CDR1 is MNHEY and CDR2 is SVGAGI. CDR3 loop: CASSYSGAREQFF. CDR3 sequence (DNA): TGTGCCAGCAGTTACTCCGGGGCCCGGGAGCAGTTCTTC.

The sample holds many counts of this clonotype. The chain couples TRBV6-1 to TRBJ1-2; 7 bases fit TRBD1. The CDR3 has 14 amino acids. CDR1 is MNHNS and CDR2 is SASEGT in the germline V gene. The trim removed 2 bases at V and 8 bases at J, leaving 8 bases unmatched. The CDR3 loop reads CASSESQGVGGYTF. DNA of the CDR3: TGTGCCAGCAGTGAAAGTCAGGGGGTCGGCGGCTACACCTTC.

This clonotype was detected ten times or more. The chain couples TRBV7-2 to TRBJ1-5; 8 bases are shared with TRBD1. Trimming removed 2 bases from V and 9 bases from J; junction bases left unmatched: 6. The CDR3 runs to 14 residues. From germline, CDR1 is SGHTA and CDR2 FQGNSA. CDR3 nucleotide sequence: TGTGCCAGCAGCTTAACGGACAGGGTGCGGCCCCAGCATTTT. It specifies CASSLTDRVRPQHF.

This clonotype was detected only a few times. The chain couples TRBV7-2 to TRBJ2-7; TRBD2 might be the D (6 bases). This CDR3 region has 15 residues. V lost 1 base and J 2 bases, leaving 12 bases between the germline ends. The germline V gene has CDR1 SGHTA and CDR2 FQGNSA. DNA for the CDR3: TGTGCCAGCAGCTTAGACCAGGGAGGACCCTACGAGCAGTACTTC. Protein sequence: CASSLDQGGPYEQYF.

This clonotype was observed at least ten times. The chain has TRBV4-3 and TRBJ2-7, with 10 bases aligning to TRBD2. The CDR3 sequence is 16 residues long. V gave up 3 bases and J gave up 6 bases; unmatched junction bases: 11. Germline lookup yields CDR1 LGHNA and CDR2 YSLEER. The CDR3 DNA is TGCGCCAGCAGCCAGCTGTTAGGACTAGCGGTACGCGAGCAGTACTTC. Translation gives CASSQLLGLAVREQYF.